This T cell receptor beta chain was retrieved from a study of identical twins. TCRdb reprocessed the 5' RACE reads via MiXCR and lists one record per CDR3 protein. The table includes roughly 770,000 distinct CDR3 sequences, about 20% detected once. Germline CDR1 is SNHLY and CDR2 is FYNNEI. Deletions cut 10 bases from V and 2 bases from J, with 14 bases between. The CDR3 length is 13 residues. This clonotype showed up just a few times. These records were also assigned to another study, of T cells expressing NK-cell markers.

The sequence derives from a woman aged 18-29 years in good health. The rearrangement links TRBV2 to TRBJ1-2, with D perhaps matching TRBD1 (6 bases). The sample consisted of PBMCs. The CDR3 is CATIPGTNYGYTF. The CDR3 DNA reads as TGTGCCACGATTCCCGGGACAAACTATGGCTACACCTTC. The entire variable domain, with the rest obtained from reference TRBV2 and TRBJ1-2, is as follows: EPEVTQTPSHQVTQMGQEVILRCVPISNHLYFYWYRQILGQKVEFLVSFYNNEISEKSEIFDDQFSVERPDGSNFTLKIRSTKLEDSAMYFCATIPGTNYGYTFGSGTRLTVV.